This T cell receptor (beta chain) was found in a study of T cells in Graves' hyperthyroidism and ophthalmopathy. There are many counts of this clonotype. TCR beta CDR3 regions were amplified from RNA. First-round RT-PCR with HTBI primers amplified the TCR CDR3 region. TCRdb redid the calling of the multiplex PCR reads with MiXCR, one entry per CDR3 protein. The data hold some 400,000 distinct CDR3 sequences, with 15% to 20% observed a single time. The sample was blood. This receptor was taken from a woman aged 18-30 years with Graves' hyperthyroidism.

CDR3 DNA: TGTGCCAGCGGCAAACAGGGGCAAGAGACCCAGTACTTC. It is translated as CASGKQGQETQYF. V and J are TRBV6-5 and TRBJ2-5; 7 positions match TRBD1. V was clipped by 8 bases and J by 2 bases; unmatched bases: 5. Germline V gives CDR1 MNHEY, CDR2 SVGAGI. This CDR3 is 13 amino acids long.